This T cell receptor beta chain derives from a study of blood T cell repertoires in COVID-19. V was shortened by 5 bases and J by 0 bases, with 14 bases between the two germline ends. The CDR3 loop spans 15 amino acids. The germline CDR1 and CDR2 sequences are SGHTA and FQGNSA. How the authors handled the data: Nucleated cell counts were estimated from reference gene primer amplification. Repertoires were generated with immunoSEQ multiplex PCR, while TCRdb's copy carries only in-frame clones and drops some. That table is the source of V, J and clone size, and D and trimming were worked out from the DNA. The sample lists some 300,000 clones; 88% were seen once.

The chain recombines TRBV7-2 with TRBJ2-7, with TRBD1 as a possible D gene (6 bases). This TCR was recovered from a woman aged 25 to 39 who had recovered from COVID-19. The specimen sequenced was peripheral blood. The CDR3 sequence is CASSDRDINSYEQYF. In nucleotides, the CDR3 is TGTGCCAGCAGCGACCGGGACATCAACTCCTACGAGCAGTACTTC.